This is a list of T cell receptor beta chains from one sample in a study of blood T cell repertoires in COVID-19. Clones were sequenced by immunoSEQ multiplex PCR, and TCRdb holds only the in-frame ones, with some missing. The repertoire holds around 130,000 clones, about 89% seen once, with around 19% in the top ten. Sequences were obtained from peripheral blood. Receptors were obtained from a man over 45 with active or convalescent COVID-19. Each CDR3 is given with its conserved first and last residue. The order of the fields is clone size, V gene, J gene, D gene, CDR3 DNA, CDR3 protein. The D gene is left open where the match is weak. Size is stated for part of the rows, as once, few or many counts, or as a class when the clone is expanded.

clone size: NA; V gene: TRBV14; J gene: TRBJ2-7; D gene: NA; CDR3 DNA: TGTGCCAGCAGCCAAGATATCGGGGACGAGCAGTACTTC; CDR3 protein: CASSQDIGDEQYF
clone size: NA; V gene: TRBV18; J gene: TRBJ1-2; D gene: TRBD1; CDR3 DNA: TGTGCCAGCTCACTAGGGACAGGGGACCATGGCTACACCTTC; CDR3 protein: CASSLGTGDHGYTF
clone size: once; V gene: TRBV7-2; J gene: TRBJ2-3; D gene: NA; CDR3 DNA: TGTGCCAGCAGCTTAGCCGGTAACACAGATACGCAGTATTTT; CDR3 protein: CASSLAGNTDTQYF
clone size: NA; V gene: TRBV9; J gene: TRBJ1-6; D gene: TRBD1; CDR3 DNA: TGTGCCAGCAGCGAGACAGGGCAACTTTCACCCCTCCACTTT; CDR3 protein: CASSETGQLSPLHF
clone size: few; V gene: TRBV18; J gene: TRBJ1-5; D gene: TRBD1; CDR3 DNA: TGTGCCAGCTCACCGGCCGGGACAGGGGAGGAATCCCAGCATTTT; CDR3 protein: CASSPAGTGEESQHF
clone size: once; V gene: TRBV5-8; J gene: TRBJ1-5; D gene: TRBD1; CDR3 DNA: TGTGCCAGCAGCTTCGGTACGGGACAGGGAAATCAGCCCCAGCATTTT; CDR3 protein: CASSFGTGQGNQPQHF
clone size: few; V gene: TRBV5-5; J gene: TRBJ1-2; D gene: TRBD1; CDR3 DNA: TGTGCCAGCAGCGAAGGACAGGGGTATGGCTACACCTTC; CDR3 protein: CASSEGQGYGYTF
clone size: NA; V gene: TRBV11-2; J gene: TRBJ2-3; D gene: NA; CDR3 DNA: TGTGCCAGCAGCTCGTCTTTTAGCACAGATACGCAGTATTTT; CDR3 protein: CASSSSFSTDTQYF
clone size: NA; V gene: TRBV5-1; J gene: TRBJ1-6; D gene: NA; CDR3 DNA: TGCGCCAGCAGTGGACGGCAGGGAAATAATTCACCCCTCCACTTT; CDR3 protein: CASSGRQGNNSPLHF
clone size: once; V gene: TRBV12-5; J gene: TRBJ1-6; D gene: NA; CDR3 DNA: TGTGCTAGTGGTTTGAGCCAGCGGGGGCGAAGGACCCATTCACCCCTCCACTTT; CDR3 protein: CASGLSQRGRRTHSPLHF
clone size: NA; V gene: TRBV27; J gene: TRBJ1-1; D gene: NA; CDR3 DNA: TGTGCCAGCAGTTTGGTCAGGGGCTTGAACACTGAAGCTTTCTTT; CDR3 protein: CASSLVRGLNTEAFF
clone size: NA; V gene: TRBV30; J gene: TRBJ1-5; D gene: NA; CDR3 DNA: TGTGCCTGGAGTGCTGGGGCGGGGGGTGGTCAGCCCCAGCATTTT; CDR3 protein: CAWSAGAGGGQPQHF